This T cell receptor (beta chain) was captured in a study of memory CD4+ T cells and cytomegalovirus serostatus. The sort gate was single viable CD3+CD4+CD8-CD45RO+ cells for memory CD4+ T cells. The CDR3 has 16 residues. The germline V gene encodes CDR1 SGHVS and CDR2 FQNEAQ. V lost 0 bases and J 5 bases, leaving 16 bases between the germline ends. Repertoires were generated with immunoSEQ multiplex PCR, while TCRdb's copy carries only in-frame clones and drops some. The sample holds about 92,000 clones, 80% seen once. This TCR was sampled from an adult in good health and CMV-seropositive. The chain joins TRBV7-8 to TRBJ2-5; D might be TRBD1 (7 bases). Material for sequencing was memory CD4+ T cells from blood. CDR3 sequence reads: CASSLASAGGMETQYF. In DNA form, the CDR3 reads TGTGCCAGCAGCTTAGCGTCGGCAGGGGGGATGGAGACCCAGTACTTC.